This entry is about one T cell receptor (beta chain). Antigen unknown. This record comes from a study of cytomegalovirus exposure and HLA in healthy donors. Study observations and caveats: Later analysis revealed greater clonal expansion in HLA-associated TCR beta chains than in equally common others.

The CDR3 runs to 13 residues. Trimming removed 10 bases from V and 3 bases from J, with 15 bases in between. Per the germline V gene, CDR1 is MDHEN and CDR2 is SYDVKM. The PCR employed 60 Vbeta primers together with 13 Jbeta primers. The method was immunoSEQ multiplex PCR; TCRdb's version includes in-frame clones alone and lacks a portion of them. The table includes some 100,000 clones, about 70% detected once. This sequence originates from a woman aged 18 to 35 in good health and CMV-seropositive. Material for sequencing was PBMCs. The chain is built from TRBV28 and TRBJ1-1; weak D call: TRBD1 (6 bases). The CDR3 nucleotides read TGTGCCACGACCGTGGGGGCAGACACTGAAGCTTTCTTT. Translation: CATTVGADTEAFF.